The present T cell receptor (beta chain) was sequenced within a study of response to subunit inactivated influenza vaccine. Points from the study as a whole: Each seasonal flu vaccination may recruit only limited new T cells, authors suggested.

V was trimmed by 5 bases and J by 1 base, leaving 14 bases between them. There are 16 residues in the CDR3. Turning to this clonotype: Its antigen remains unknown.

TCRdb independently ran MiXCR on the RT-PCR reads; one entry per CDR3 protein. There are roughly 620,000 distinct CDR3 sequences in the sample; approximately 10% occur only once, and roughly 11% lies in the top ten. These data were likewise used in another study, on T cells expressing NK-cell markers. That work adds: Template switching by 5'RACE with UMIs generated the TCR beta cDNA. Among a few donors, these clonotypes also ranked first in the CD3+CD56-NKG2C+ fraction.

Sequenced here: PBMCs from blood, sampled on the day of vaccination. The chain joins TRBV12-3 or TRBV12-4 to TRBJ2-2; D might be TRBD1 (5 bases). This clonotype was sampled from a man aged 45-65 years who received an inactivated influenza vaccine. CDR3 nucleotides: TGTGCCAGCAGTCTCTCAGGACAAAGGAACACCGGGGAGCTGTTTTTT. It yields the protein CASSLSGQRNTGELFF.